This entry concerns a single T cell receptor (beta chain). There is no known antigen for this receptor. No qualities accompany the bases; no much larger clone lies one base away. The sample comes from a study of control samples from healthy donors and cancer patients (dated by TCRdb to 2019 to 2021). The library relied on the immunoSEQ multiplex PCR assay. TCRdb took over this immuneACCESS table, retaining in-frame rearrangements with V and J assigned. Such tables are incomplete; in checked studies, under half of the missing clones stem from an unresolved V gene, and the remainder is unexplained. The sample records 150,000 to 160,000 clones, more than 85% of which are singletons. Of the sample, 2% to 2.5% falls within the top ten clones. V gives up 8 bases and J gives up 10 bases, and the segment between their germline ends measures 21 bases. The CDR3 holds 15 amino acids from the cysteine to the phenylalanine. The kept DNA is CDR3 alone, 45 bases in frame from the first base. The germline V gene provides CDR1 MNHEY and CDR2 SVGAGI.

The chain is made from TRBV6-5 and TRBJ1-6, with the D segment identity uncertain. The receptor comes from a man in his forties or fifties in good health. The sample consisted of blood. The CDR3 protein: CASLPGARFPSPLHF. The DNA sequence is given as TGTGCCAGCCTCCCGGGAGCGCGTTTCCCCTCACCCCTCCACTTT.